These 18 T cell receptor beta chains were all obtained from the same sample, sequenced in a study of blood T cell repertoires in COVID-19. Assay: immunoSEQ multiplex PCR; the TCRdb copy retains only in-frame clones and omits some. The data contain 300,000 to 450,000 clones, around 85% of them singletons. Input material: peripheral blood. Receptors originate from a woman aged 18-29 years with acute or convalescent COVID-19.

V usage is TRBV5-1 and J usage is TRBJ2-7; 9 nucleotides match TRBD1. The CDR3 is 15 residues long. With 4 bases clipped from V and 1 base from J, the junction kept 6 bases outside the gene matches. The germline V gene encodes CDR1 SGHRS and CDR2 YFSETQ. CDR3 sequence (DNA): TGCGCCAGCAGCATAGGACAGGGGTATTCCTACGAGCAGTACTTC. This gives the protein CASSIGQGYSYEQYF.

J is TRBJ1-5 and V is TRBV2; D may be TRBD1 (6 bases). Trimming left V 3 bases short and J 4 bases short, with 10 bases between. Germline values: CDR1 SNHLY, CDR2 FYNNEI. The CDR3 length is 14 residues. CDR3 amino acids: CASSEGASNQPQHF. CDR3 bases: TGTGCCAGCAGTGAGGGGGCTTCAAATCAGCCCCAGCATTTT.

The gene calls are TRBV6-5 and TRBJ2-2, with 13 nucleotides matching TRBD2. Germline V lookup: CDR1 MNHEY, CDR2 SVGAGI. There are 15 residues in the CDR3. V lost 9 bases and J lost 6; bases outside the gene matches: 7. CDR3 DNA: TGTGCCAGTTGCGGACTAGCGGGAGTGGCCGGGGAGCTGTTTTTT. Its protein is CASCGLAGVAGELFF.

Only a few counts were recorded for this clone. The chain uses TRBV27 and TRBJ2-7; 8 bases map to TRBD2. This CDR3 region has 13 residues. V lost 5 bases to trimming and J lost 6 bases; unmatched junction nucleotides: 6. The germline V gene has CDR1 MNHEY and CDR2 SMNVEV (reference sequence). The DNA for the CDR3 is TGTGCCAGCAGTCGCGGGACTAGGGGCGAGCAGTACTTC. Translating it yields CASSRGTRGEQYF.

This clone has just a few counts. This chain connects TRBV6-5 to TRBJ1-4; TRBD1 might be the D (5 bases). V dropped 6 bases and J dropped 6 bases, with 17 bases sitting between them. The CDR3 covers 15 residues. The germline CDR1 and CDR2 sequences are MNHEY and SVGAGI. In DNA form, the CDR3 reads TGTGCCAGCAGCCTGTTCTCGACAGCAGATGAAAAACTGTTTTTT. Protein sequence: CASSLFSTADEKLFF.

This chain connects TRBV7-9 to TRBJ1-4; D is ambiguous. V lost 1 base and J lost 4, with 7 bases in between. The V gene's germline CDR1 is SEHNR and CDR2 FQNEAQ (reference sequence). The length of the CDR3 is 14 residues. This chain's CDR3 is CASSLDRVNEKLFF. The CDR3 DNA follows: TGTGCCAGCAGCTTAGATCGGGTTAATGAAAAACTGTTTTTT.

This rearrangement joins TRBV18 to TRBJ1-5, with 9 bases matching TRBD1. CDR1 KGHSH and CDR2 LQKENI come from the germline V gene. The V segment lost 6 bases and the J segment 6 bases; nucleotides outside the gene matches: 9. The CDR3 sequence is 15 residues long. CDR3 coding DNA: TGTGCCAGCTCCCACGGGACAGGGACGATTCAGCCCCAGCATTTT. Translated, it gives CASSHGTGTIQPQHF.

Here the CDR3 DNA reads TGTGCCAGCAGCATGCAGGGGTCTACGGGGCAGTACTTC. Its protein is CASSMQGSTGQYF. This chain uses TRBV5-5 with TRBJ2-7, with a possible D match to TRBD1 (6 bases). Trimming took 4 bases from V and 9 from J, leaving 17 bases between them. Germline V gene data show CDR1 as SGHKS and CDR2 as YYEKEE (reference sequence). CDR3 size: 13 residues. The full variable domain, with the rest looked up from reference TRBV5-5 and TRBJ2-7, is DAGVTQSPTHLIKTRGQQVTLRCSPISGHKSVSWYQQVLGQGPQFIFQYYEKEERGRGNFPDRFSARQFPNYSSELNVNALLLGDSALYLCASSMQGSTGQYFGPGTRLTVT.

The chain joins TRBV10-1 to TRBJ1-1; 7 bases are shared with TRBD1. This CDR3 comprises 15 residues. Looked up from germline, CDR1 is WNHNN and CDR2 is SYGVQD (reference sequence). J lost 1 base, V lost 5 bases, and 7 bases had no gene match. CDR3 coding DNA: TGCGCCAGCAGTAAATACAGGGGAGAGAACACTGAAGCTTTCTTT. Encoded protein: CASSKYRGENTEAFF.

The chain recombines TRBV6-1 with TRBJ2-6; no clear D gene. Germline CDR1 is MNHNS and CDR2 is SASEGT. The V end was cut by 3 bases, the J end by 3 bases, with 9 bases between. CDR3 size: 15 residues. CDR3 amino acids: CASSDRRSGANVLTF. CDR3 DNA sequence: TGTGCCAGCAGTGATAGGCGGAGTGGGGCCAACGTCCTGACTTTC.

This clone was recorded a few times. The V and J genes are TRBV7-2 and TRBJ2-7; D is ambiguous. Looked up from germline, CDR1 is SGHTA and CDR2 is FQGNSA. V lost 1 base and J 6 bases, leaving 10 bases between the germline ends. The CDR3 is made up of 13 amino acids. The CDR3 DNA reads as TGTGCCAGCAGCTTAGATATGACGGGCGAGCAGTACTTC. Protein: CASSLDMTGEQYF.

This chain connects TRBV7-3 to TRBJ2-3; a possible D gene is TRBD1 (5 bases). Trimming pared 4 bases from V and 0 bases from J, leaving 14 bases between. The germline gives CDR1 SGHTA, CDR2 FQGTGA. The CDR3 has 16 residues. The CDR3 reads CASSSQGPGSTDTQYF. The CDR3 DNA follows: TGTGCCAGCAGCTCCCAAGGGCCAGGGAGCACAGATACGCAGTATTTT.

The rearrangement joins TRBV5-1 to TRBJ1-1; the D is unclear. This CDR3 is 14 amino acids long. The V end was cut by 4 bases, the J end by 1 base, with 11 bases between. CDR1 and CDR2 (germline): SGHRS, YFSETQ. The DNA of the CDR3 is TGCGCCAGCAGCCCGAGTTCCGGGAACACTGAAGCTTTCTTT. Amino acid sequence: CASSPSSGNTEAFF.

The chain joins TRBV4-1 to TRBJ1-1; 10 nucleotides match TRBD1. Germline-derived CDR1 and CDR2 are MGHRA and YSYEKL. After removal of 2 bases from V and 4 bases from J, the junction contained 7 bases not matched to a gene. The CDR3 is 16 amino acids. The CDR3 region is CASSQLPGQGITEAFF. CDR3 in DNA: TGCGCCAGCAGCCAATTGCCGGGACAGGGGATCACTGAAGCTTTCTTT.

In nucleotides, the CDR3 is TGCGCCAGCAGCTTCCAAGACCCGGGATACAATGAGCAGTTCTTC. It codes for CASSFQDPGYNEQFF. The chain recombines TRBV5-1 with TRBJ2-1; weak D call: TRBD2 (5 bases). Germline lookup yields CDR1 SGHRS and CDR2 YFSETQ. V gave up 2 bases and J gave up 4 bases, with 13 bases separating them. The CDR3 totals 15 residues.

The rearrangement joins TRBV3-1 (or the pseudogene TRBV3-2) to TRBJ2-7; the match to TRBD2 covers 7 bases. The CDR3 spans 13 residues. The germline V gene encodes CDR1 LGHDT and CDR2 YNNKEL (reference sequence). V was clipped by 3 bases and J by 3 bases; unmatched bases: 2. The CDR3 DNA follows: TGTGCCAGCAGCCATAGGACTAGCTACGAGCAGTACTTC. It is translated as CASSHRTSYEQYF.

The V call is TRBV5-1, the J call TRBJ2-5, with D perhaps matching TRBD2 (6 bases). Germline V lookup: CDR1 SGHRS, CDR2 YFSETQ. CDR3 length equals 18 residues. The V end was cut by 4 bases, the J end by 3 bases, with 25 bases between. CDR3 loop: CASSPPYSLVGGKETQYF. The CDR3 DNA reads as TGCGCCAGCAGCCCGCCTTACTCCTTAGTTGGCGGGAAAGAGACCCAGTACTTC.

The chain employs TRBV6-5 and TRBJ1-5; 8 bases line up with TRBD1. CDR1 and CDR2 from the germline V gene are MNHEY and SVGAGI. The CDR3 length is 15 residues. Trimming cost V 5 bases and J 4 bases; bases outside gene matches: 7. CDR3 residues: CASSTGQAVNQPQHF. The CDR3 DNA is TGTGCCAGCAGTACGGGACAGGCAGTAAATCAGCCCCAGCATTTT.